A selection of T cell receptor beta chains follows, all from one sample in a study of cytomegalovirus exposure and HLA in healthy donors. Libraries were prepared by immunoSEQ multiplex PCR; TCRdb keeps only in-frame clonotypes and omits some of them. Of about 100,000 clones listed, about three quarters were seen once; the top ten hold 6.5% to 9%. Source material: PBMCs. The receptors shown here come from a man aged 35 to 55 in good health and CMV-seropositive. Each CDR3 is given with its conserved first and last residue. A D gene is named only where the DNA matches it firmly. The size entry is marked missing in some rows and otherwise reads once, few, many or a size class.

D gene	clone size	V gene	J gene	CDR3 DNA	CDR3 protein
-	-	TRBV6-4	TRBJ2-1	TGTGCCAGCAGTGACGAGGACAGCAATGAGCAGTTCTTC	CASSDEDSNEQFF
-	-	TRBV5-1	TRBJ2-3	TGCGCCAGCAGCTTAGGACAGAGCACAGATACGCAGTATTTT	CASSLGQSTDTQYF
-	-	TRBV6-1	TRBJ1-1	TGTGCCAGCAGACAGATATCGAACACTGAAGCTTTCTTT	CASRQISNTEAFF
TRBD1	-	TRBV7-9	TRBJ2-5	TGTGCCAGCAGCTTATTCGGGGGACAGGGAGAGACCCAGTACTTC	CASSLFGGQGETQYF
-	few	TRBV6-5	TRBJ1-2	TGTGCCAGCAGTTTGGACAGATTCGATGGCTACACCTTC	CASSLDRFDGYTF
TRBD2	-	TRBV18	TRBJ2-1	TGTGCCAGCTCACCACGTAGCGGGGGTTACAATGAGCAGTTCTTC	CASSPRSGGYNEQFF
TRBD1	-	TRBV28	TRBJ2-1	TGTGCCAGCAGGGGACAGGCCTACAATGAGCAGTTCTTC	CASRGQAYNEQFF
-	-	TRBV28	TRBJ2-5	TGTGCCAGCAGCACTGCGACAGGGACTGGGACCCAGTACTTC	CASSTATGTGTQYF
-	-	TRBV28	TRBJ2-5	TGTGCCAGCAGTCCACGGGGGACAGAAGAGACCCAGTACTTC	CASSPRGTEETQYF
-	-	TRBV20-1	TRBJ2-7	TGCAGTGTTGGACAATCCTACGAGCAGTACTTC	CSVGQSYEQYF
TRBD2	-	TRBV9	TRBJ2-5	TGTGCCAGCAGCGTAGGACTAGCGGGGGGAGAGACCCAGTACTTC	CASSVGLAGGETQYF
-	-	TRBV6-1	TRBJ2-7	TGTGCCAGCAGTGCCCCTCAGGGGCTGCACTCCTACGAGCAGTACTTC	CASSAPQGLHSYEQYF
-	-	TRBV5-6	TRBJ2-5	TGTGCCAGCAGCTTGCCGGGATTGCAAGAGACCCAGTACTTC	CASSLPGLQETQYF
TRBD1	-	TRBV6-6	TRBJ1-4	TGTGCCAGCAGTCGGGGACAGGGCGATGAAAAACTGCTTTTT	CASSRGQGDEKLLF
-	-	TRBV7-8	TRBJ2-2	TGTGCCAGCAGCTTAGTACCGGCAGGGTACGGGGAGCTGTTTTTT	CASSLVPAGYGELFF
-	-	TRBV5-1	TRBJ2-5	TGCGCCAGCAGCCCGCCGGGACAAGGGGCGAGGGAGACCCAGTACTTC	CASSPPGQGARETQYF
-	-	TRBV7-2	TRBJ2-5	TGTGCCAGCAGCTTAGCGGCGGCCCGCCAAGAGACCCAGTACTTC	CASSLAAARQETQYF
TRBD2	-	TRBV7-3	TRBJ2-1	TGTGCCAGCAGCTGGGGGCCTAGCGGGCTCTCAAATGAGCAGTTCTTC	CASSWGPSGLSNEQFF
-	few	TRBV6-7	TRBJ2-7	TGTGCCAGCAGTTACTCTGTAGCGAGGGCCTACGAGCAGTACTTC	CASSYSVARAYEQYF
TRBD1	once	TRBV28	TRBJ2-1	TGTGCCAGTATTACAGGGGGCAGCTCCTACAATGAGCAGTTCTTC	CASITGGSSYNEQFF
TRBD2	many	TRBV6-4	TRBJ2-1	TGTGCCAGCAGTGTGGCCGGGGAGGGACATGAGCAGTTCTTC	CASSVAGEGHEQFF
-	-	TRBV5-4	TRBJ2-7	TGTGCCAGCAGCTTGGCGAGAGGGTTTGACGAGCAGTACTTC	CASSLARGFDEQYF
TRBD1	once	TRBV19	TRBJ2-5	TGTGCCAGTAGTATAAGGGACAGCTTTCAAGAGACCCAGTACTTC	CASSIRDSFQETQYF
TRBD1	-	TRBV5-6	TRBJ1-5	TGTGCCAGCAGCTTAGGACCGGGACAGGGGAATCAGCCCCAGCATTTT	CASSLGPGQGNQPQHF
TRBD1	-	TRBV5-6	TRBJ2-7	TGTGCCAGCAGCCCCCCTCTACATAGGACAGGAGACTACGAGCAGTACTTC	CASSPPLHRTGDYEQYF
TRBD1	-	TRBV4-1	TRBJ1-2	TGCGCCAGCAGCCCTGAAGGAGTCAGGGGGCGGAACGGCTACACCTTC	CASSPEGVRGRNGYTF
TRBD1	-	TRBV7-2	TRBJ2-7	TGTGCCAGCAGCTCAACAGGGGTCGGTTCCTACGAGCAGTACTTC	CASSSTGVGSYEQYF
TRBD2	-	TRBV7-7	TRBJ2-5	TGTGTTAGCAGCCCCGGACTAGCCGGCGAGACCCAGTACTTC	CVSSPGLAGETQYF
TRBD2	-	TRBV29-1	TRBJ2-1	TGCAGCGTAAGGTGGGTAGCGGGAGGACCCGACAATGAGCAGTTCTTC	CSVRWVAGGPDNEQFF
-	-	TRBV19	TRBJ2-7	TGTGCCAGTAGTATACTCCGCGGGCGGGAACCCTACGAGCAGTACTTC	CASSILRGREPYEQYF
TRBD1	few	TRBV5-6	TRBJ2-7	TGTGCCAGCAGCTTGTGGGGACAGGGTGCCTACGAGCAGTACTTC	CASSLWGQGAYEQYF
TRBD2	few	TRBV6-5	TRBJ2-7	TGTGCCAGCAGTCCACTCGGACTAGCGGGCGGTGGTAAGCACTTC	CASSPLGLAGGGKHF
-	-	TRBV7-7	TRBJ2-7	TGTGCTAGCAGCCCTAGCCCAGGAAACGAGCAGTACTTC	CASSPSPGNEQYF
TRBD1	-	TRBV2	TRBJ1-2	TGTGCCAGCAGTTTACAGGGGGCAAATGGCTACACCTTC	CASSLQGANGYTF
TRBD1	-	TRBV5-1	TRBJ2-5	TGCGCCAGCAGCCGAACCCCGACGACAGGGGACTACCAAGAGACCCAGTACTTC	CASSRTPTTGDYQETQYF
TRBD1	-	TRBV7-2	TRBJ1-6	TGTGCCAGCAGCTCCGGAGACAGGGTCCGGCCCCTCCACTTT	CASSSGDRVRPLHF
-	-	TRBV10-3	TRBJ1-2	TGTGCCATCAGTGAGGGGAGGGGTCTTGGCTACACCTTC	CAISEGRGLGYTF
-	-	TRBV18	TRBJ2-3	TGTGCCAGCTCACCACCGAGCGGATCCACAGATACGCAGTATTTT	CASSPPSGSTDTQYF
-	-	TRBV19	TRBJ2-2	TGTGCCAGTAGTCCTTTGTTGGGGGGGGCCTCCGGGGAGCTGTTTTTT	CASSPLLGGASGELFF
TRBD1	-	TRBV4-1	TRBJ2-5	TGCGCCAGCAGCCAAGACAGGGGGCGTTCAGGAGAGACCCAGTACTTC	CASSQDRGRSGETQYF
TRBD2	-	TRBV10-3	TRBJ2-7	TGTGCCATCAGTGAGATGACTAGCGGGAGCTACGAGCAGTACTTC	CAISEMTSGSYEQYF
TRBD2	-	TRBV7-8	TRBJ2-7	TGTGCCAGCAGCTTAGAAGTTGCGGGAGGAGCAGGGTACGAGCAGTACTTC	CASSLEVAGGAGYEQYF
-	-	TRBV6-5	TRBJ1-2	TGTGCCAGCAGTAATCGACAGGCCCTCACCTTC	CASSNRQALTF
-	few	TRBV6-6	TRBJ1-1	TGTGCCAGCAGTTACGATTTAGCTGAAGCTTTCTTT	CASSYDLAEAFF
TRBD2	few	TRBV9	TRBJ2-3	TGTGCCAGCAGCGTATTTGCGGGAGGAGGCACAGATACGCAGTATTTT	CASSVFAGGGTDTQYF
-	once	TRBV10-2	TRBJ1-2	TGCGCCAGCAGTGAGCCCGGTGCCTCATATGGCTACACCTTC	CASSEPGASYGYTF
TRBD1	-	TRBV4-1	TRBJ2-4	TGCGCCAGCAGCCAAGGGGGTCCAGGGGGAAACATTCAGTACTTC	CASSQGGPGGNIQYF
-	few	TRBV19	TRBJ1-5	TGTGCCAGTAGCCTAGGACACAACTACAATCAGCCCCAGCATTTT	CASSLGHNYNQPQHF
-	-	TRBV6-1	TRBJ2-3	TGTGCCAGCAGTGATGAGTCCGGCACAGCTACGCAGTATTTT	CASSDESGTATQYF
TRBD1	-	TRBV4-3	TRBJ2-3	TGCGCCAGCAGCTCATACAGGGGCGCAGATACGCAGTATTTT	CASSSYRGADTQYF
TRBD2	-	TRBV10-1	TRBJ2-2	TGCGCCAGCAGTGAGTCTGGACTAGCGGGAGATACCGGGGAGCTGTTTTTT	CASSESGLAGDTGELFF
TRBD1	-	TRBV5-1	TRBJ1-1	TGCGCCAGCAGCTACAACAGGGGTGACACTGAAGCTTTCTTT	CASSYNRGDTEAFF
TRBD1	-	TRBV28	TRBJ1-5	TGTGCCGCCTCGGGGCAGGGGGTGCTTCAGCCCCAGCATTTT	CAASGQGVLQPQHF
TRBD1	-	TRBV5-1	TRBJ2-7	TGCGCCAGCAGCCTGGGACAGGCGGGTTACGAGCAGTACTTC	CASSLGQAGYEQYF
-	-	TRBV27	TRBJ1-5	TGTGCCAGCAGCTTAGCAGGGAGCAATCAGCCCCAGCATTTT	CASSLAGSNQPQHF
-	few	TRBV15	TRBJ2-1	TGTGCCACCAGCATACTTTACTCAGGAAACGAGCAGTTCTTC	CATSILYSGNEQFF
-	-	TRBV18	TRBJ1-4	TGTGCCAGCTCACCAACAGGGCGGGATGAAAAACTGTTTTTT	CASSPTGRDEKLFF
-	-	TRBV19	TRBJ1-2	TGTGCCAGTAGTATAGTGGACAGTAACTATGGCTACACCTTC	CASSIVDSNYGYTF